The rows below give T cell receptor beta chains drawn from one sample of a study of T cells after yellow fever vaccination. TCRdb ran MiXCR on the 5' RACE reads and lists one entry per CDR3 protein. The data show some 300,000 distinct CDR3 sequences, around 3.6% seen once. Sequences were derived from PBMCs, sampled on the day of the yellow fever booster vaccination. These receptors were collected from a man between 18 and 35 years old who received the YFV17D yellow fever vaccine. Both conserved end residues are part of each CDR3. D genes are given only for firm matches. Size values are once, few and many counts, or a class for expanded clones, and some rows have none.

CDR3 length	V gene	D gene	clone size	J gene	CDR3 protein	CDR3 DNA
18	TRBV20-1	TRBD2	many	TRBJ2-2	CSAREISGGLAVTGELFF	TGCAGTGCTAGAGAAATAAGCGGGGGGCTAGCAGTCACCGGGGAGCTGTTTTTT
15	TRBV5-1	NA	few	TRBJ2-5	CASSPNPTAKETQYF	TGCGCCAGCAGCCCGAACCCAACAGCAAAAGAGACCCAGTACTTC
14	TRBV7-9	TRBD1	few	TRBJ2-7	CASSTVQGAEEQYF	TGTGCCAGCAGCACCGTACAGGGGGCAGAGGAGCAGTACTTC
14	TRBV12-3/TRBV12-4	TRBD2	many	TRBJ2-4	CASSGGVAKNIQYF	TGTGCCAGCAGTGGGGGGGTAGCCAAAAACATTCAGTACTTC
15	TRBV30	TRBD1	many	TRBJ2-3	CAWSVGTGDTDTQYF	TGTGCCTGGAGTGTTGGGACAGGAGACACAGATACGCAGTATTTT
11	TRBV28	NA	NA	TRBJ2-1	CASNLLGVRFF	TGTGCCAGCAATCTTTTGGGGGTTCGGTTCTTC
14	TRBV27	NA	NA	TRBJ2-7	CASSLGLRQYEQYF	TGTGCCAGCAGTTTAGGACTACGCCAGTACGAGCAGTACTTC
16	TRBV4-1	TRBD1	few	TRBJ1-2	CASSQPGGKRSYGYTF	TGCGCCAGCAGCCAACCAGGGGGCAAGAGATCCTATGGCTACACCTTC
13	TRBV5-1	NA	many	TRBJ2-3	CASSLTGVGTQYF	TGCGCCAGCAGCTTGACGGGGGTCGGCACGCAGTATTTT
15	TRBV3-2	NA	NA	TRBJ1-2	CASSQERGILGGYTF	TGTGCCAGCAGCCAAGAGAGAGGAATACTAGGGGGCTACACCTTC
14	TRBV3-1	NA	NA	TRBJ1-2	CASSQAGAGSGCTF	TGTGCCAGCAGCCAAGCTGGGGCAGGGTCTGGCTGCACCTTC
17	TRBV24-1	TRBD2	many	TRBJ2-1	CATSEPPGLGVGNEQFF	TGTGCCACCAGTGAACCCCCGGGACTAGGTGTCGGCAATGAGCAGTTCTTC
12	TRBV7-3	NA	many	TRBJ2-1	CASSLTEGEQFF	TGTGCCAGCAGCTTAACGGAAGGGGAGCAGTTCTTC
15	TRBV4-1	TRBD1	many	TRBJ1-5	CASSLDRGFNQPQHF	TGCGCCAGCAGCCTAGACAGGGGATTCAATCAGCCCCAGCATTTT
14	TRBV20-1	TRBD2	NA	TRBJ2-2	CSAPGTSVTGELFF	TGCAGTGCTCCTGGGACTAGCGTTACCGGGGAGCTGTTTTTT
21	TRBV7-2	NA	many	TRBJ1-3	CASSLVDLLWDTDVSGNTIYF	TGTGCCAGCAGCTTAGTGGATCTCCTGTGGGACACCGATGTTTCAGGAAACACCATATATTTT
13	TRBV5-5	NA	many	TRBJ1-2	CASILGQTYGYTF	TGTGCCAGCATCCTAGGACAGACATATGGCTACACCTTC
10	TRBV20-1	NA	many	TRBJ2-5	CSGREETQYF	TGCAGTGGGCGGGAAGAGACCCAGTACTTC
11	TRBV12-3/TRBV12-4	NA	NA	TRBJ1-2	CASSLRIGYTF	TGTGCCAGCAGTCTCCGGATCGGCTACACCTTC
14	TRBV7-2	NA	many	TRBJ2-1	CASRTTGEDNEQFF	TGTGCCAGCAGAACCACAGGGGAGGACAATGAGCAGTTCTTC
19	TRBV28	TRBD2	few	TRBJ2-3	CASSPINRTSGYSTDTQYF	TGTGCCAGCAGTCCGATCAACCGGACTAGCGGTTACAGCACAGATACGCAGTATTTT
14	TRBV12-3/TRBV12-4	TRBD1	NA	TRBJ1-1	CASRQGDLGTEAFF	TGTGCCAGCAGACAGGGGGACCTGGGCACTGAAGCTTTCTTT
12	TRBV12-3/TRBV12-4	NA	many	TRBJ2-7	CASSQGRYEQYF	TGTGCCAGCAGTCAGGGAAGATACGAGCAGTACTTC
15	TRBV4-3	NA	few	TRBJ2-1	CASSQEGLAGNEQFF	TGCGCCAGCAGCCAAGAAGGGCTAGCTGGGAATGAGCAGTTCTTC
14	TRBV5-1	NA	many	TRBJ2-5	CASSLDGSFDDQYF	TGCGCCAGCAGCTTGGACGGCTCCTTCGATGACCAGTACTTC
12	TRBV12-3/TRBV12-4	NA	NA	TRBJ2-1	CASSSRWNEQFF	TGTGCCAGCAGTTCTAGGTGGAATGAGCAGTTCTTC
15	TRBV4-1	TRBD2	few	TRBJ2-1	CASSQASGGGNEQFF	TGCGCCAGCAGCCAAGCTAGCGGGGGGGGGAATGAGCAGTTCTTC
14	TRBV4-3	NA	many	TRBJ2-2	CASSRDRNTGELFF	TGCGCCAGCAGCCGAGACAGGAACACCGGGGAGCTGTTTTTT
15	TRBV20-1	NA	many	TRBJ2-2	CSAPLGGANTGELFF	TGCAGTGCTCCACTGGGGGGTGCGAACACCGGGGAGCTGTTTTTT
16	TRBV7-9	NA	many	TRBJ2-3	CASSFGGGVRTDTQYF	TGTGCCAGCAGCTTTGGAGGGGGCGTTCGCACAGATACGCAGTATTTT
15	TRBV6-5	NA	few	TRBJ1-2	CASSYDPGSVNGYTF	TGTGCCAGCAGTTACGACCCAGGGTCCGTTAATGGCTACACCTTC
14	TRBV4-3	NA	many	TRBJ1-2	CASRSRNPLGGYTF	TGCGCCAGCAGATCCCGAAACCCCCTCGGAGGCTACACCTTC
14	TRBV6-2/TRBV6-3	TRBD2	few	TRBJ2-7	CASTGTSGGIEQYF	TGTGCCAGCACGGGGACTAGCGGGGGGATCGAGCAGTACTTC